The clone carrying this T cell receptor beta chain was picked up many times. Its specificity is not known. The data derive from a study of post-analysis software for immune sequencing data. Overall study findings and caveats: Compared against controls, patients with multiple sclerosis displayed significantly lower normalized Chao1 diversity. Those samples that were prepared in the same batch co-clustered strongly by F measure.

The library was made from cDNA and included unique molecular identifiers. Via MiXCR, TCRdb re-called the PCR reads, giving one row per CDR3 protein. The sample lists approximately 260,000 distinct CDR3 sequences, 30% to 45% occurring once. The receptor was derived from a girl aged 5-17 years with multiple sclerosis. Sequenced material: blood.

The CDR3 reads CSASRVANEKLFF. The CDR3 coding sequence is TGCAGTGCTAGCAGGGTGGCTAATGAAAAACTGTTTTTT. The chain links TRBV20-1 to TRBJ1-4; D possibly corresponds to TRBD1 (5 bases). Germline V gene lookup returns CDR1 DFQATT and CDR2 SNEGSKA (reference sequence). This CDR3 is 13 amino acids long. V dropped 3 bases and J dropped 3 bases, with 8 bases sitting between them.